One sample yielded the 29 T cell receptor beta chains listed below, sequenced in a study of T cells in localized non-small cell lung cancer. Only in-frame clones appear in the TCRdb table, and some are missing; sequencing was by immunoSEQ multiplex PCR. Found here are approximately 49,000 clones, roughly 77% of them singletons; the top ten hold 17%. The sample here was peripheral blood, taken before any cancer treatment. The source of these receptors is a man between 40 and 70 years old with stage I squamous cell lung carcinoma.

The chain recombines TRBV28 with TRBJ1-5; the D is unclear. V dropped 3 bases and J dropped 6 bases, with 9 bases sitting between them. Germline values: CDR1 MDHEN, CDR2 SYDVKM. CDR3 length: 13 residues. Here the CDR3 reads CASSFQSGQPQHF. CDR3 nucleotide sequence: TGTGCCAGCAGTTTCCAGAGCGGTCAGCCCCAGCATTTT.

J is TRBJ1-6 and V is TRBV6-5; D unresolved. V was shortened by 2 bases and J by 9 bases, with 8 bases between the two germline ends. CDR1 is MNHEY and CDR2 is SVGAGI in the germline V gene. This CDR3 comprises 13 residues. The CDR3 DNA is TGTGCCAGCAGTTACAAATCCTCTTCACCCCTCCACTTT. Protein sequence: CASSYKSSSPLHF.

The V call is TRBV18, the J call TRBJ2-3; D is unclear. Germline V gene data show CDR1 as KGHSH and CDR2 as LQKENI. V was trimmed by 0 bases and J by 5 bases, leaving 6 bases between them. CDR3 length: 13 amino acids. The DNA for the CDR3 is TGTGCCAGCTCACCACCGGCGTTAGATACGCAGTATTTT. Translation: CASSPPALDTQYF. The variable domain in full, with the rest retrieved from reference TRBV18 and TRBJ2-3, is NAGVMQNPRHLVRRRGQEARLRCSPMKGHSHVYWYRQLPEEGLKFMVYLQKENIIDESGMPKERFSAEFPKEGPSILRIQQVVRGDSAAYFCASSPPALDTQYFGPGTRLTVL.

CDR3 loop: CASSLASQGVTEAFF. The CDR3 nucleotides are TGTGCCAGCAGCTTGGCCAGCCAGGGAGTAACTGAAGCTTTCTTT. This chain links TRBV5-4 with TRBJ1-1; D is possibly TRBD1 (5 bases). V was trimmed by 0 bases and J by 5 bases, leaving 14 bases between them. The CDR3 extends over 15 amino acids. CDR1 and CDR2 from the germline V gene are SGHNT and YYREEE (reference sequence).

The rearrangement uses TRBV12-5 and TRBJ1-1, with D perhaps TRBD1 (6 bases). Germline CDR1 is LGHNT and CDR2 is FRNRAP. This CDR3 spans 13 amino acids. Trimming removed 6 bases from V and 3 bases from J, with 11 bases in between. CDR3 sequence: CASGYRTDTEAFF. The DNA for the CDR3 is TGTGCTAGTGGATACCGGACAGACACTGAAGCTTTCTTT.

The chain links TRBV11-2 to TRBJ1-5, with D perhaps matching TRBD1 (6 bases). This CDR3 contains 15 residues. Trimming removed 5 bases at V and 1 base at J, with 12 bases between. Germline assignment: CDR1 SGHAT and CDR2 FQNNGV. This CDR3 reads CASSPAQGSNQPQHF. CDR3 coding DNA: TGTGCCAGCAGCCCTGCCCAGGGGAGCAATCAGCCCCAGCATTTT.

J is TRBJ1-1 and V is TRBV10-3; 9 nucleotides align to TRBD1. The trim removed 2 bases at V and 0 bases at J, leaving 4 bases unmatched. This CDR3 is built from 16 residues. Germline CDR1 reads ENHRY; CDR2 reads SYGVKD. Written as DNA, the CDR3 is TGTGCCATCAGTGAGCCCGGGACAGGGCTGAACACTGAAGCTTTCTTT. It translates to CAISEPGTGLNTEAFF.

This chain uses TRBV18 with TRBJ1-1; D may be TRBD1 (5 bases). The CDR3 runs to 15 residues. The V end lost 6 bases, the J end lost 0 bases, and 14 bases lay between the germline ends. Germline values: CDR1 KGHSH, CDR2 LQKENI. This CDR3 reads CASSRNGDLNTEAFF. The CDR3 DNA is TGTGCCAGCTCCCGCAACGGGGACCTGAACACTGAAGCTTTCTTT.

V gene TRBV4-1 combines with J gene TRBJ2-7; possible D gene TRBD2, 6 bases. Germline-derived CDR1 and CDR2 are MGHRA and YSYEKL. This CDR3 spans 10 amino acids. V gave up 7 bases and J gave up 7 bases, with 8 bases separating them. This chain's CDR3 is CASMAGEQYF. The CDR3 DNA follows: TGCGCCAGCATGGCGGGAGAGCAGTACTTC.

The genes are TRBV28 and TRBJ1-2; no firm D call. Trimming shortened V by 5 bases and J by 5 bases, and 12 bases separated the two germline ends. CDR1 is MDHEN and CDR2 is SYDVKM in the germline V gene. This CDR3 has 13 residues. The CDR3 reads CASSPPERYGYTF. DNA for the CDR3: TGTGCCAGCAGTCCCCCCGAAAGATATGGCTACACCTTC.

V usage is TRBV28 and J usage is TRBJ1-2; D is perhaps TRBD1 (5 bases). The V and J ends lost 6 bases and 4 bases respectively, with 21 bases between them. The CDR3 is 16 residues long. Germline V CDR1 and CDR2: MDHEN, SYDVKM. The CDR3 nucleotides are TGTGCCAGCAGACCCGGGACCGGAGGATTGGTCTATGGCTACACCTTC. It codes for CASRPGTGGLVYGYTF.

CDR3 sequence: CASSQGGQGFRLFF. CDR3 in DNA: TGCGCCAGCAGCCAAGGGGGACAGGGGTTTAGGCTGTTTTTT. The rearrangement uses TRBV4-3 and TRBJ1-4; 10 bases line up with TRBD1. V lost 1 base, J lost 14 bases, and 7 bases stayed unmatched. CDR1 and CDR2 from the germline V gene are LGHNA and YSLEER. This CDR3 comprises 14 residues.

Remarks on this clone: Other nucleotide sequences from this sample produce the same CDR3. This chain uses TRBV11-2 with TRBJ1-2; TRBD1 agrees at 7 bases. Trimming at V came to 1 base and at J to 4 bases, leaving 6 bases not matched to a gene. Per germline, CDR1 SGHAT and CDR2 FQNNGV. CDR3 length: 15 amino acids. The CDR3 spells CASSLVQGGGYGYTF. The CDR3 DNA is TGTGCCAGCAGCTTAGTCCAGGGGGGTGGCTATGGCTACACCTTC.

The rearrangement uses TRBV9 and TRBJ2-3; D might be TRBD1 (5 bases). This CDR3 has 13 amino acids. V shed 0 bases and J shed 7 bases, with 9 bases lying between them. Germline CDR1 and CDR2: SGDLS and YYNGEE. CDR3 sequence: CASSVVSGNTQYF. Here the CDR3 DNA reads TGTGCCAGCAGCGTAGTTTCAGGGAATACGCAGTATTTT.

As concerns this clone: Sequence at one end of the junction differs from germline and may be a read error. This chain uses TRBV6-1 with TRBJ2-7; tentatively, D is TRBD2 (6 bases). The CDR3 runs 13 residues. Germline-derived CDR1 and CDR2 are MNHNS and SASEGT. The CDR3 DNA reads as TGTGCCAGCAGCGAAGTGGGGGGATACGAGCAGTACTTC. Its protein product is CASSEVGGYEQYF.

V is TRBV28 and J is TRBJ1-6; D is perhaps TRBD1 (6 bases). CDR1 and CDR2 (germline): MDHEN, SYDVKM. Trimming removed 5 bases at V and 9 bases at J, with 20 bases between. This CDR3 is built from 16 residues. CDR3 loop: CASSLPDEGGFSPLHF. In nucleotides, the CDR3 is TGTGCCAGCAGTCTACCCGATGAGGGGGGGTTTTCACCCCTCCACTTT.

The CDR3 loop is CASRVQGAGEAFF. Here the CDR3 DNA reads TGTGCCAGCAGGGTACAGGGGGCGGGTGAAGCTTTCTTT. The rearrangement joins TRBV6-5 to TRBJ1-1, with 9 nucleotides matching TRBD1. The J segment lost 7 bases and the V segment lost 6 bases, leaving 6 bases of the junction unmatched. The CDR3 runs to 13 residues. CDR1 and CDR2 from the germline V gene are MNHEY and SVGAGI.

V gene TRBV19 combines with J gene TRBJ1-5; maybe TRBD1 (5 bases). The CDR3 has 14 amino acids. Germline CDR1 and CDR2: LNHDA and SQIVND (reference sequence). V lost 3 bases to trimming and J lost 5 bases, with 11 bases between them. In nucleotides, the CDR3 is TGTGCCAGTAGTATGTTGGGGGTCGATCAGCCCCAGCATTTT. This gives the protein CASSMLGVDQPQHF.

The V and J genes are TRBV18 and TRBJ2-5, with TRBD2 identical over 12 bases. Per the germline V gene, CDR1 is KGHSH and CDR2 is LQKENI. The CDR3 has 16 residues. With V trimmed by 0 bases and J by 7 bases, 6 bases remained unmatched. The CDR3 DNA reads as TGTGCCAGCTCACCACCGCAACTAGCGGGGGGTGGGACCCAGTACTTC. This sequence encodes CASSPPQLAGGGTQYF. The entire variable domain, with the rest obtained from reference TRBV18 and TRBJ2-5, is as follows: NAGVMQNPRHLVRRRGQEARLRCSPMKGHSHVYWYRQLPEEGLKFMVYLQKENIIDESGMPKERFSAEFPKEGPSILRIQQVVRGDSAAYFCASSPPQLAGGGTQYFGPGTRLLVL.

V is TRBV4-2 and J is TRBJ2-2; D remains unclear. Germline lookup yields CDR1 LGHNA and CDR2 YNFKEQ. Deletions cut 0 bases from V and 5 bases from J, with 13 bases between. The CDR3 has 16 residues. CDR3 nucleotide sequence: TGTGCCAGCAGCCAAGATTTTAGAGTTGGAACCGGGGAGCTGTTTTTT. Protein product: CASSQDFRVGTGELFF.

This clone turned up a few times. The V gene is TRBV4-2, the J gene TRBJ2-5, with 8 bases lining up with TRBD1. J gave up 5 bases and V 5 bases, and 4 bases lay outside the gene matches. The CDR3 has 13 amino acids. Germline-derived CDR1 and CDR2 are LGHNA and YNFKEQ. CDR3: CASSVDRDETQYF. CDR3 in DNA: TGTGCCAGCAGCGTGGACAGGGATGAGACCCAGTACTTC.

This sequence joins TRBV6-5 and TRBJ1-2; 10 nucleotides line up with TRBD1. This CDR3 comprises 14 residues. CDR1 is MNHEY, CDR2 SVGAGI, per germline. The V and J ends lost 7 bases and 7 bases, in that order; junction bases with no gene match: 9. The CDR3 nucleotides are TGTGCCAGCATCGACAGGGGGCTGGGGGTTGGCTACACCTTC. Translation gives CASIDRGLGVGYTF.

The chain combines TRBV9 with TRBJ2-7; 7 bases are a match to TRBD2. V shed 0 bases and J 3 bases; nucleotides not matched to a gene: 6. The V gene's germline CDR1 is SGDLS and CDR2 YYNGEE. CDR3 length: 15 residues. CDR3 loop: CASSVGSGGGYEQYF. CDR3 sequence (DNA): TGTGCCAGCAGCGTAGGTTCGGGGGGAGGCTACGAGCAGTACTTC. Full variable domain (remainder filled in from reference TRBV9 and TRBJ2-7): DSGVTQTPKHLITATGQRVTLRCSPRSGDLSVYWYQQSLDQGLQFLIQYYNGEERAKGNILERFSAQQFPDLHSELNLSSLELGDSALYFCASSVGSGGGYEQYFGPGTRLTVT.

This chain uses TRBV6-5 with TRBJ2-3, with 12 positions matching TRBD2. The CDR3 is made up of 15 amino acids. The germline V gene has CDR1 MNHEY and CDR2 SVGAGI. J lost 3 bases, V lost 6 bases, and 4 bases had no gene match. For the CDR3, the DNA is TGTGCCAGCAGAGTACTAGCGGGGGGTACAGATACGCAGTATTTT. It translates to CASRVLAGGTDTQYF.

J is TRBJ1-5 and V is TRBV27; 8 nucleotides align to TRBD1. Per the germline V gene, CDR1 is MNHEY and CDR2 is SMNVEV (reference sequence). J was trimmed by 4 bases and V by 2 bases; bases with no gene match: 4. The CDR3 runs to 15 residues. The CDR3 loop reads CASSLLQGANQPQHF. The CDR3 DNA is TGTGCCAGCAGTTTACTCCAGGGGGCGAATCAGCCCCAGCATTTT.

The V gene is TRBV2, the J gene TRBJ2-6; 8 bases agree with TRBD1. The J segment lost 0 bases and the V segment lost 7 bases, leaving 8 bases of the junction unmatched. There are 17 residues in the CDR3. Germline CDR1 reads SNHLY; CDR2 reads FYNNEI. Here the CDR3 reads CASNPTGESSGANVLTF. The CDR3 DNA reads TGTGCCAGCAACCCGACAGGGGAATCCTCTGGGGCCAACGTCCTGACTTTC.

The chain recombines TRBV7-3 with TRBJ1-1, with a possible D match to TRBD1 (6 bases). Germline lookup yields CDR1 SGHTA and CDR2 FQGTGA. Trimming left V 3 bases short and J 1 base short, with 9 bases between. The CDR3 has 14 residues. The CDR3 spells CASSLTGSNTEAFF. The CDR3 coding sequence is TGTGCCAGCAGCTTGACAGGATCGAACACTGAAGCTTTCTTT.

The V gene is TRBV4-3, the J gene TRBJ1-2; TRBD1 matches at 7 bases. This CDR3 comprises 15 residues. CDR1 and CDR2 (germline): LGHNA, YSLEER. V gave up 4 bases and J gave up 0 bases; unmatched junction bases: 5. In DNA form, the CDR3 reads TGCGCCAGCAGCCCGACAGGGTTCACTAACTATGGCTACACCTTC. Protein product: CASSPTGFTNYGYTF.

The V call is TRBV2, the J call TRBJ1-6; D is perhaps TRBD1 (5 bases). The CDR3 runs to 15 residues. Between the trimmed V and J ends, which lost 6 bases and 8 bases, there was a span of 17 bases. In germline, CDR1 is SNHLY, CDR2 FYNNEI. This CDR3 is CASRALGQGDSPLHF. CDR3 sequence (DNA): TGTGCCAGCAGGGCCTTAGGCCAAGGGGATTCACCCCTCCACTTT.